This T cell receptor (beta chain) was observed in a study of cytomegalovirus exposure and HLA in healthy donors. CDR1 SEHNR and CDR2 FQNEAQ come from the germline V gene (reference sequence). The ends were cut back, 3 bases at V and 2 bases at J, with 7 bases in the middle. The CDR3 covers 13 residues. Donors came from a validation cohort of 95 to 150 subjects, distinct from the first 666-subject cohort. The protocol was immunoSEQ multiplex PCR, while the TCRdb copy is restricted to in-frame clones and leaves out a portion. The sample has about 65,000 clones, approximately 94% seen once. Specimen: PBMCs. The rearrangement joins TRBV7-9 to TRBJ1-2; D uncertain. The receptor was isolated from a young man in good health and CMV-seropositive. CDR3 sequence reads: CASSLPGNYGYTF. DNA for the CDR3: TGTGCCAGCAGCTTGCCCGGGAACTATGGCTACACCTTC.